This T cell receptor beta chain is from a study of cytomegalovirus exposure and HLA in healthy donors. The PCR made use of 60 Vbeta and 13 Jbeta primers. Produced via immunoSEQ multiplex PCR; TCRdb's table is partial and in-frame only. The table lists tens of thousands of clones, about three quarters of them singletons. V was clipped by 5 bases and J by 3 bases, with 5 bases between them. Germline V CDR1 and CDR2: SEHNR, FQNEAQ (reference sequence). This CDR3 comprises 11 residues. The TCR originated in a woman aged 25 to 39 in good health and CMV-seronegative. The V call is TRBV7-9, the J call TRBJ2-7; D remains ambiguous. Input material: PBMCs. The chain's CDR3 is CASSGSYEQYF. In nucleotides, the CDR3 is TGTGCCAGCAGCGGCAGCTACGAGCAGTACTTC.